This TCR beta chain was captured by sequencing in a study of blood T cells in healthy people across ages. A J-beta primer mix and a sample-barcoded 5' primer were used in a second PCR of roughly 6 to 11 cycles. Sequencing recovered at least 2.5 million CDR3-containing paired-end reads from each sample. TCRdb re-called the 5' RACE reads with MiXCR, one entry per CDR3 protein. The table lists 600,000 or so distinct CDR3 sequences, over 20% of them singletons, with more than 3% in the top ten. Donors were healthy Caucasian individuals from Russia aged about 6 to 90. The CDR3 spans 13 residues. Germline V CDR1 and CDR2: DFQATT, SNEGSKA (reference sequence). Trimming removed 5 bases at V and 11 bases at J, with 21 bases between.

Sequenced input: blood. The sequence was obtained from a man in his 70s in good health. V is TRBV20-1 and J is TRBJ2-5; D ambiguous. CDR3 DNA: TGCAGTGCTGAGGCCATAAACCCGGGTGAGCAGTACTTC. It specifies CSAEAINPGEQYF.